The table lists the clone carrying this TCR beta chain with a few counts. TCRdb keeps only in-frame clones here, not all; method: immunoSEQ multiplex PCR. The repertoire holds roughly 200,000 clones, with roughly 77% as singletons. This specimen comes from a study of blood T cell repertoires in COVID-19. Study summary: The analysed material was cDNA or gDNA that came from T cells, B-cell-depleted T cells, or PBMCs.

V trimming: 5 bases; J trimming: 4 bases; junction bases outside the gene matches: 14. CDR3 length equals 18 residues. Germline assignment: CDR1 SEHNR and CDR2 FQNEAQ (reference sequence). This clonotype was sampled from a woman aged 80 or over with COVID-19, enrolled during active disease. The chain joins TRBV7-9 to TRBJ2-3; 11 bases are a match to TRBD2. Sequenced: peripheral blood. For the CDR3, the DNA is TGTGCCAGCAGCGACGACATGCTCACTAGCGGGAGTGCAGATACGCAGTATTTT. Amino acids: CASSDDMLTSGSADTQYF.